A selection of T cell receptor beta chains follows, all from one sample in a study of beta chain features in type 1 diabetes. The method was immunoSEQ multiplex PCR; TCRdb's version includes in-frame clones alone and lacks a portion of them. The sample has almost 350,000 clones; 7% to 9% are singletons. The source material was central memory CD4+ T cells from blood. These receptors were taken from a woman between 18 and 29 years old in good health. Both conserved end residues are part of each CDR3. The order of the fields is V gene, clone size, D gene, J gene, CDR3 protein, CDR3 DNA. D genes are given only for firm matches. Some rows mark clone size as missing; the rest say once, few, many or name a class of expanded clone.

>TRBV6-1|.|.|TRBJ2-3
CASRSLSDTQYF
TGTGCCAGCAGATCGCTTTCAGATACGCAGTATTTT
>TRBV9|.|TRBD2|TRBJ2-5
CASSSGLARETQYF
TGTGCCAGCAGCTCCGGACTAGCCCGGGAGACCCAGTACTTC
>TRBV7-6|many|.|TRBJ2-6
CASRINPGANVLTF
TGTGCCAGCAGGATCAACCCCGGGGCCAACGTCCTGACTTTC
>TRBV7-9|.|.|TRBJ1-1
CASSRQMNTEAFF
TGTGCCAGCAGTAGACAGATGAACACTGAAGCTTTCTTT
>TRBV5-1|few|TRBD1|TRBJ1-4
CASREQGANEKLFF
TGCGCCAGCAGAGAACAGGGGGCCAATGAAAAACTGTTTTTT
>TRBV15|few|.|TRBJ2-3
CATSRTIHTDTQYF
TGTGCCACCAGCAGAACAATACACACAGATACGCAGTATTTT
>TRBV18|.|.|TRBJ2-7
CASSPRRSETYEQYF
TGTGCCAGCTCACCCCGCAGGTCGGAGACCTACGAGCAGTACTTC
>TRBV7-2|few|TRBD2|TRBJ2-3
CASSGIAGVVDTQYF
TGTGCCAGCAGCGGAATAGCGGGAGTGGTAGATACGCAGTATTTT
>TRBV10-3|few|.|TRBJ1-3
CATRAASGNTIYF
TGTGCCACCAGGGCTGCCTCTGGAAACACCATATATTTT
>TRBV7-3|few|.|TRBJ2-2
CASSPEGRINTGELFF
TGTGCCAGCAGCCCCGAAGGGAGAATAAACACCGGGGAGCTGTTTTTT
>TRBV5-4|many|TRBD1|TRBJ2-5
CASSQQGAVETQYF
TGTGCCAGCAGCCAACAGGGGGCCGTAGAGACCCAGTACTTC
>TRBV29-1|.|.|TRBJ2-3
CSVDAGHTDTQYF
TGCAGCGTTGATGCCGGGCACACAGATACGCAGTATTTT
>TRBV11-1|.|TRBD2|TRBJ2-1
CASSFGGAREQFF
TGTGCCAGCAGCTTCGGGGGGGCGCGTGAGCAGTTCTTC
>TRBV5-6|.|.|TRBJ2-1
CASSGAGISYNEQFF
TGTGCCAGCAGCGGTGCAGGGATATCCTACAATGAGCAGTTCTTC
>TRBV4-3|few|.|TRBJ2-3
CASSRELEGSDTQYF
TGCGCCAGCAGCCGCGAACTAGAAGGGTCAGATACGCAGTATTTT
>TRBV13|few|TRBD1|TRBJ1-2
CASFELGQVAGYTF
TGTGCCAGCTTTGAGCTTGGACAGGTTGCTGGCTACACCTTC
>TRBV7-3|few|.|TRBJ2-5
CASSLTSDQETQYF
TGTGCCAGCAGCTTAACTAGCGACCAAGAGACCCAGTACTTC
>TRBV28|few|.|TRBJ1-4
CASSLAGRGNEKLFF
TGTGCCAGCAGTTTGGCAGGCAGGGGTAATGAAAAACTGTTTTTT
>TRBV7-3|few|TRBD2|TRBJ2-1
CASSSFSGISYNEQFF
TGTGCCAGCAGCTCGTTTAGCGGGATCTCCTACAATGAGCAGTTCTTC
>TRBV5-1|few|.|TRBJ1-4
CASSTQSAARNEKLFF
TGCGCCAGCAGCACCCAATCGGCGGCACGAAATGAAAAACTGTTTTTT
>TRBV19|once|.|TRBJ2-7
CASSIMGQAKTEQYF
TGTGCCAGTAGTATTATGGGGCAGGCTAAGACCGAGCAGTACTTC
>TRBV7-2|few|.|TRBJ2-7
CASSFAHEQYF
TGTGCCAGCAGCTTCGCCCACGAGCAGTACTTC
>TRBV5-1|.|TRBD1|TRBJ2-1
CASSLAGQGFNEQFF
TGCGCCAGCAGCTTGGCGGGACAGGGCTTTAATGAGCAGTTCTTC
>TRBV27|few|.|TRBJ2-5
CASQMKETGSPQYF
TGTGCCAGCCAAATGAAAGAAACAGGGTCGCCCCAGTACTTC
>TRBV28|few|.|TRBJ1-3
CASWSGGEGNTIYF
TGTGCCAGCTGGTCAGGCGGCGAGGGAAACACCATATATTTT
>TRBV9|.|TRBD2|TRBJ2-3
CASSVAPDRTSGGTQYF
TGTGCCAGCAGCGTAGCCCCCGATAGGACTAGCGGGGGTACGCAGTATTTT
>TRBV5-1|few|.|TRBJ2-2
CASSFKTGVAPNTGELFF
TGCGCCAGCAGCTTCAAGACAGGAGTCGCCCCAAACACCGGGGAGCTGTTTTTT
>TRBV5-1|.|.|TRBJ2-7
CASSFALQGLSEQYF
TGCGCCAGCAGCTTCGCCCTACAGGGCCTCTCCGAGCAGTACTTC
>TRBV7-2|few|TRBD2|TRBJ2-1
CASSLGLAEYNEQFF
TGTGCCAGCAGCCTGGGACTAGCGGAGTACAATGAGCAGTTCTTC
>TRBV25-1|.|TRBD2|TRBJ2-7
CASSEGGGVHEQYF
TGTGCCAGCAGTGAGGGGGGAGGGGTTCACGAGCAGTACTTC
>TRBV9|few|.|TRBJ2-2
CASSVAVERTSNTGELFF
TGTGCCAGCAGCGTAGCGGTGGAACGGACTTCGAACACCGGGGAGCTGTTTTTT
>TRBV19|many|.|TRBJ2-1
CASSIRDRTYVF
TGTGCCAGTAGTATACGAGATAGGACGTACGTCTTC
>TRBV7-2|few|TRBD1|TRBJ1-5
CASSLGTGQNSNQPQHF
TGTGCCAGCAGCTTAGGAACGGGACAGAATAGCAATCAGCCCCAGCATTTT
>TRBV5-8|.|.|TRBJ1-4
CASSASQGKEEKLFF
TGTGCCAGCAGCGCAAGCCAGGGGAAAGAAGAAAAACTGTTTTTT
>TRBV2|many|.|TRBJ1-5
CASRWEGSQPQHF
TGTGCCAGCAGGTGGGAGGGGAGTCAGCCCCAGCATTTT
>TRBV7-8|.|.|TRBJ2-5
CASRLAWKETQYF
TGTGCCAGCCGTCTCGCGTGGAAAGAGACCCAGTACTTC
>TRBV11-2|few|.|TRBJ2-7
CASSFSYEQYF
TGTGCCAGCAGCTTCTCCTACGAGCAGTACTTC
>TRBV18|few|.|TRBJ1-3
CASSAENTIYF
TGTGCCAGCTCCGCGGAAAACACCATATATTTT
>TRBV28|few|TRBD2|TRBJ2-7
CASSLSTSGRSYEQYF
TGTGCCAGCAGTTTATCCACTAGCGGGAGGTCGTACGAGCAGTACTTC
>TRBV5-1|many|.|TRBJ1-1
CASSLAEMNTEAFF
TGCGCCAGCAGCTTGGCAGAAATGAACACTGAAGCTTTCTTT
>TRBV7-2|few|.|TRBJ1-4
CASSPQPVEANEKLFF
TGTGCCAGCAGCCCCCAACCGGTAGAGGCTAATGAAAAACTGTTTTTT
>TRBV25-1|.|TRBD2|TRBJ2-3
CASSAGLAGGTDTQYF
TGTGCCAGCAGCGCCGGACTAGCGGGAGGGACAGATACGCAGTATTTT
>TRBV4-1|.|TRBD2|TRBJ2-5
CASSLRPPTAGDETQYF
TGCGCCAGCAGCCTCCGTCCCCCCACAGCGGGAGATGAGACCCAGTACTTC
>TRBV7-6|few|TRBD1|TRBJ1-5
CASSSQGGHQPQHF
TGTGCCAGCAGCTCTCAGGGGGGGCATCAGCCCCAGCATTTT
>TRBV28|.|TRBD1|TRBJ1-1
CASTGTANTEAFF
TGTGCCAGCACCGGGACAGCGAACACTGAAGCTTTCTTT
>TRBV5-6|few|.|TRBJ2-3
CASAGGRNTDTQYF
TGTGCCAGCGCAGGGGGGCGGAACACAGATACGCAGTATTTT
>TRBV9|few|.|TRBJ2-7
CASSLAEGSYEQYF
TGTGCCAGCAGTTTAGCGGAGGGATCCTACGAGCAGTACTTC
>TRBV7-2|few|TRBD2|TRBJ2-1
CASSQIATSGSFYNEQFF
TGTGCCAGCAGCCAAATAGCGACTAGCGGGAGTTTCTACAATGAGCAGTTCTTC
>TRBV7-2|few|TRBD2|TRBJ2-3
CASRRGLAGLTDTQYF
TGTGCCAGCAGACGAGGACTAGCGGGACTCACAGATACGCAGTATTTT
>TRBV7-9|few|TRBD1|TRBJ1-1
CASSRDRGRESPAFF
TGTGCCAGCAGCAGGGACAGGGGGCGCGAATCGCCCGCTTTCTTT
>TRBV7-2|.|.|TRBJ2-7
CASSPTRGLTYEQYF
TGTGCCAGCAGTCCAACCCGGGGGCTAACCTACGAGCAGTACTTC